These 17 T cell receptor beta chains originate from one sample sequenced in a study of control samples from healthy donors and cancer patients. Measured with immunoSEQ multiplex PCR; TCRdb has only the in-frame clones, and not every one. The table shows over 100,000 clones, with roughly 90% occurring only once. Sequenced: blood. The receptors were sampled from a woman between 45 and 65 years old in good health.

The chain employs TRBV3-1 (or the pseudogene TRBV3-2) and TRBJ2-5; 7 positions agree with TRBD2. CDR3 size: 14 residues. The germline V gene has CDR1 LGHDT and CDR2 YNNKEL (reference sequence). After removal of 4 bases from V and 5 bases from J, the junction contained 7 bases not matched to a gene. The CDR3 coding sequence is TGTGCCAGCAGCCCGTTCGGGGGGAAGGAGACCCAGTACTTC. As protein: CASSPFGGKETQYF.

Written as DNA, the CDR3 is TGTGCCAGCAGCGTAACTCCGGGACAGTTGAACACTGAAGCTTTCTTT. It specifies CASSVTPGQLNTEAFF. The V call is TRBV9, the J call TRBJ1-1; 7 bases fit TRBD1. Germline CDR1 is SGDLS and CDR2 is YYNGEE. CDR3 length: 16 residues. V gave up 1 base and J gave up 0 bases; unmatched junction bases: 6. The whole variable domain, filled in from reference TRBV9 and TRBJ1-1, reads DSGVTQTPKHLITATGQRVTLRCSPRSGDLSVYWYQQSLDQGLQFLIQYYNGEERAKGNILERFSAQQFPDLHSELNLSSLELGDSALYFCASSVTPGQLNTEAFFGQGTRLTVV.

The chain is built from TRBV5-6 and TRBJ1-2, with 7 bases fitting TRBD1. CDR1 is SGHDT and CDR2 is YYEEEE in the germline V gene. Trimming took 1 base from V and 0 from J; bases not matched to a gene: 6. This CDR3 spans 16 amino acids. CDR3 coding DNA: TGTGCCAGCAGCTTGTATACAGGGGCTGCTAACTATGGCTACACCTTC. It yields the protein CASSLYTGAANYGYTF.

This clone was seen just once. The genes are TRBV15 and TRBJ1-3; the match to TRBD1 covers 10 bases. Germline V gene data show CDR1 as LNHNV and CDR2 as YYDKDF (reference sequence). The junction had 6 bases not matched to a gene; V was cut back by 0 bases and J by 7 bases. This CDR3 spans 16 amino acids. For the CDR3, the DNA is TGTGCCACCAGCAGAGATCCCCCGGGACAGGGGAACACCATATATTTT. Translated: CATSRDPPGQGNTIYF.

This rearrangement joins TRBV7-9 to TRBJ2-2; D gene unclear. Germline V gives CDR1 SEHNR, CDR2 FQNEAQ (reference sequence). This CDR3 contains 14 residues. The germline V and J ends were trimmed by 5 bases and 4 bases, with 11 bases remaining between them. This CDR3 is CASSPPQITGELFF. In DNA, the CDR3 is TGTGCCAGCAGCCCCCCCCAAATCACCGGGGAGCTGTTTTTT. Filled out from reference TRBV7-9 and TRBJ2-2, the complete variable domain reads DTGVSQNPRHKITKRGQNVTFRCDPISEHNRLYWYRQTLGQGPEFLTYFQNEAQLEKSRLLSDRFSAERPKGSFSTLEIQRTEQGDSAMYLCASSPPQITGELFFGEGSRLTVL.

V and J are TRBV2 and TRBJ1-3; D is undetermined. V was cut by 7 bases and J by 4 bases, with 14 bases left in between. Germline assignment: CDR1 SNHLY and CDR2 FYNNEI. The CDR3 contains 14 residues. CDR3 protein: CASKVGSAGNTIYF. The CDR3, as DNA: TGTGCCAGCAAGGTGGGATCCGCCGGAAACACCATATATTTT. Filled out from reference TRBV2 and TRBJ1-3, the complete variable domain reads EPEVTQTPSHQVTQMGQEVILRCVPISNHLYFYWYRQILGQKVEFLVSFYNNEISEKSEIFDDQFSVERPDGSNFTLKIRSTKLEDSAMYFCASKVGSAGNTIYFGEGSWLTVV.

The chain combines TRBV7-7 with TRBJ1-1; no clear D gene. The CDR3 length is 10 residues. Germline V gives CDR1 SSHAT, CDR2 FNYEAQ (reference sequence). The germline V and J ends were trimmed by 2 bases and 8 bases, with 3 bases remaining between them. This CDR3 reads CASSLSEAFF. CDR3 coding DNA: TGTGCCAGCAGCTTATCCGAAGCTTTCTTT.

The chain links TRBV11-2 to TRBJ1-2; the D gene is possibly TRBD1 (5 bases). The germline V gene encodes CDR1 SGHAT and CDR2 FQNNGV. Trimming took 5 bases from V and 4 from J, leaving 14 bases between them. The CDR3 runs to 14 residues. For the CDR3, the DNA is TGTGCCAGCAGCACAAGACAGCCAACCTATGGCTACACCTTC. It codes for CASSTRQPTYGYTF.

The chain is built from TRBV7-6 and TRBJ2-5; 9 bases are a match to TRBD2. CDR1 is SGHVS and CDR2 is FNYEAQ in the germline V gene. V dropped 5 bases and J dropped 4; count of bases not matched to a gene: 11. This CDR3 has 16 residues. The CDR3 sequence: CASSPTGTSFLETQYF. The CDR3 DNA is TGTGCCAGCAGCCCAACCGGGACTAGCTTCTTAGAGACCCAGTACTTC.

In its sample, this clone was seen once. The chain uses TRBV18 and TRBJ1-2; D remains ambiguous. This CDR3 region has 13 residues. Germline-derived CDR1 and CDR2 are KGHSH and LQKENI. The V end was cut by 3 bases, the J end by 8 bases, with 13 bases between. The CDR3: CASSPQQSSGYTF. In DNA, the CDR3 is TGTGCCAGCTCACCTCAGCAGTCAAGCGGCTACACCTTC.

The chain couples TRBV6-2 or TRBV6-3 to TRBJ1-1, with a weak D call TRBD1 (6 bases). This CDR3 is built from 16 residues. Trimming stripped 5 bases from V and 5 bases from J, with 21 bases between. CDR1 MNHEY and CDR2 SVGEGT come from the germline V gene. DNA for the CDR3: TGTGCCAGCAGTCGTAACACAGGGTTTGATGGGACTGAAGCTTTCTTT. Translated: CASSRNTGFDGTEAFF.

The chain employs TRBV29-1 and TRBJ2-5; weak D call: TRBD2 (5 bases). CDR3 length: 13 amino acids. CDR1 SQVTM and CDR2 ANQGSEA come from the germline V gene. V gave up 3 bases and J gave up 2 bases, with 10 bases separating them. CDR3 region: CSVDPSKQETQYF. The DNA for the CDR3 is TGCAGCGTTGATCCTAGCAAACAAGAGACCCAGTACTTC.

The sample holds a few counts of this clone. The chain employs TRBV24-1 and TRBJ1-5; D is uncertain. This CDR3 has 14 amino acids. Germline lookup yields CDR1 KGHDR and CDR2 SFDVKD. The V end lost 8 bases, the J end lost 1 base, and 11 bases lay between the germline ends. CDR3 in DNA: TGTGCCACCACCGAGGGAGGAAGCAATCAGCCCCAGCATTTT. This gives the protein CATTEGGSNQPQHF.

The CDR3: CASSQEASWVVNEQFF. In DNA form, the CDR3 reads TGCGCCAGCAGCCAAGAGGCGTCTTGGGTCGTTAATGAGCAGTTCTTC. V and J are TRBV4-3 and TRBJ2-1, with D unresolved. This CDR3 contains 16 residues. Germline loops: CDR1 LGHNA, CDR2 YSLEER. V lost 0 bases and J lost 7, with 16 bases in between.

This clone has a single count. The rearrangement joins TRBV6-5 to TRBJ1-2; D is ambiguous. CDR3 length equals 14 residues. V was clipped by 4 bases and J by 4 bases, with 13 bases between them. Germline-derived CDR1 and CDR2 are MNHEY and SVGAGI. This chain's CDR3 is CASSFNQPPYGYTF. CDR3 DNA sequence: TGTGCCAGCAGTTTTAACCAGCCGCCCTATGGCTACACCTTC.

The chain couples TRBV6-2 or TRBV6-3 to TRBJ1-1, with D maybe TRBD1 (5 bases). There are 14 residues in the CDR3. Germline-derived CDR1 and CDR2 are MNHEY and SVGEGT. V shed 4 bases and J shed 1 base, with 10 bases lying between them. Here the CDR3 DNA reads TGTGCCAGCAGTTTCCGGGGGGGGAACACTGAAGCTTTCTTT. Its translation: CASSFRGGNTEAFF.

This clone has just one count. The V and J genes are TRBV24-1 and TRBJ2-2, with D possibly matching TRBD2 (5 bases). The CDR3 runs 14 residues. Germline V lookup: CDR1 KGHDR, CDR2 SFDVKD. Trimming removed 4 bases from V and 6 bases from J, with 11 bases in between. The CDR3: CATSDPRGPGELFF. The CDR3 nucleotides are TGTGCCACCAGTGACCCCCGAGGGCCCGGGGAGCTGTTTTTT.